The entry below gives a single T cell receptor (beta chain) sequence along with its context. Its recognized antigen is unknown. No per-base quality is available; no much larger clone lies one base away. The data are from a study of T-cell memory formation after mild COVID-19 (dated by TCRdb to the early 2020s). At the level of the whole study: Most TCR sequence clusters were specific to one of the two donors. T-cell clones expanding and contracting after mild COVID-19 in a couple of donors were tracked by longitudinal TCRalpha and TCRbeta repertoire sequencing. The cohort comprised two young, previously healthy adult volunteers, one female and one male. On the study overall, not on this receptor specifically: The study included only a couple of mild cases, and larger cohorts that include severe cases with pre-infection samples were judged to be necessary. SARS-CoV-2 specificity was not confirmed for the second-wave clones peaking on day 37. The detection of some responding clones in pre-infection memory suggests that pre-existing cross-reactive memory T cells joined the SARS-CoV-2 response. Clones that contracted from day 15 to 85 showed balanced CD4/CD8 phenotypes, whereas a second wave of clones that expanded from day 15 to 37 leaned towards CD4+. Contracting CD4+ clones were located mainly in the CM and EM memory subsets, whereas CD8+ clones were found to be enriched in EMRA.

Ficoll-Paque density gradient centrifugation was the method used to isolate PBMCs. Here V drops 4 bases and J drops 0 bases, and the junction holds 9 bases not matched to any gene. Its CDR3 holds 15 amino acids, cysteine through phenylalanine. Of all the DNA, just the CDR3 is kept, 45 bases in frame from base 1. As encoded in the germline V gene, CDR1 is SQVTM while CDR2 is ANQGSEA. Instrument on record: Illumina NovaSeq 6000. Using 5'RACE with constant-segment primers, TCRalpha and TCRbeta cDNA libraries were constructed, with sample barcodes and unique molecular identifiers added in the process. Trizol reagent was used to extract RNA from every sample. Amplification of the libraries took two PCR steps, and the second step added a second sample barcode plus Illumina TruSeq adapters. The libraries were sequenced on an Illumina NovaSeq using 2 x 150 bp paired-end reads. Per the original workflow: Reads were demultiplexed and collapsed into UMI-guided consensus sequences with migec v1.2.7. Using mixcr v2.1.11, the UMI consensuses were aligned to TRA and TRB V and J templates and assembled into clonotypes. Clonotypes were classified as expanded or contracted when called significant by both edgeR and NoisET, with noise models trained on biological replicates. edgeR calls used a false discovery rate-adjusted p below 0.01 and a log2 fold-change threshold of 1. As an exploratory analysis of dynamics, PCA with hierarchical clustering was applied to max-normalized trajectories of the 1000 most abundant clonotypes. Each responding clone was given a CD4 or CD8 phenotype based on the CD4+ and CD8+ repertoires, which had been sequenced separately. The raw public data were reprocessed by TCRdb itself: fastp quality trimming at Q25, MiXCR clonotype calling, in-frame beta chains only. Rows matching on CDR3 protein sequence are summarized as one entry with the most common DNA and genes. TCRdb's processing, not the authors', yielded these V and J calls. This sample holds 110,000 to 150,000 distinct CDR3 sequences; around 14% were observed only once. Together, the top ten hold about 26% of the sample.

The chain is made from TRBV29-1 and TRBJ2-7, with 7 bases in between that match TRBD1. The sequenced material came from PBMCs or a T cell subset sorted from them (not recorded which). The clonotype comes from an adult woman who had mild COVID-19 (a few samples of this study predate the infection). The sample titles of this study are shuffled in the database, so cell type and time point are left out; the donor was told from shared clones. The nucleotide sequence is TGCAGCGTTGCCTCCGGGACAGCTCTCTCCTACGAGCAGTACTTC. This codes for CSVASGTALSYEQYF.